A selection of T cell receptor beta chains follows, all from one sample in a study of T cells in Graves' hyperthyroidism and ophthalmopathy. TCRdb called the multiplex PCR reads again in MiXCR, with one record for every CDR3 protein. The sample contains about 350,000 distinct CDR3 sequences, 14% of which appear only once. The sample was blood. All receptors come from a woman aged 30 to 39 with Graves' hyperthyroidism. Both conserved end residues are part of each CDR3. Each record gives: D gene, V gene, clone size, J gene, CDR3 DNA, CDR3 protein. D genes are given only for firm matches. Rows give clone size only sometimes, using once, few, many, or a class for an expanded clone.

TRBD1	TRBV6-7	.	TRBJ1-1	TGTGCCAGCAGTTACTTCGGGACAGGGTTCCAAGGGATGAACACTGAAGCTTTCTTT	CASSYFGTGFQGMNTEAFF
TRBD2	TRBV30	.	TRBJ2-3	TGTGCCTGGAGTGACGCAGCGGGATACACAGATACGCAGTATTTT	CAWSDAAGYTDTQYF
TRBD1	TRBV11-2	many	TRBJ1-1	TGTGCCAGCAGCTTAGATCCTCGACAGGGTGGATTGAACACTGAAGCTTTCTTT	CASSLDPRQGGLNTEAFF
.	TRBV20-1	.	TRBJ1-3	TGCAGTGCTCTCCGAGCGGGCTCTGGAAACACCATATATTTT	CSALRAGSGNTIYF
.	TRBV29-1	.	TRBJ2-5	TGCAGCGTTGATTTTGGCCTAGTGGGTGAGACCCAGTACTTC	CSVDFGLVGETQYF
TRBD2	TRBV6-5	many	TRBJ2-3	TGTGCCAGCAGTTCGTTGAGACTAGCGGGACCGGGGGATACGCAGTATTTT	CASSSLRLAGPGDTQYF
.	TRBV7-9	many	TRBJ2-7	TGTGCCAGCAGCTTAGCGACGATCCCTTTTTCCGAGCAGTACTTC	CASSLATIPFSEQYF
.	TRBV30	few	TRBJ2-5	TGTGCCTGGAGTGTACGGCCCGGGGTAGGGGAGACCCAGTACTTC	CAWSVRPGVGETQYF
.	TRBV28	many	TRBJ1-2	TGTGCCAGCAGTCGAACTGGAAGGGACTATGGCTACACCTTC	CASSRTGRDYGYTF
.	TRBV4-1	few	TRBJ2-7	TGCGCCAGCAGCCAAACTTTGCGGGTTAGGCAGTACTTC	CASSQTLRVRQYF
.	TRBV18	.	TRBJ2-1	TGTGCCAGCTCACCCGGGTCAGGGGGGTCCTACAATGAGCAGTTCTTC	CASSPGSGGSYNEQFF
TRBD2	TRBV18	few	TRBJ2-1	TGTGCCAGCTCACATAGCGGGAGTGGGTACAATGAGCAGTTCTTC	CASSHSGSGYNEQFF
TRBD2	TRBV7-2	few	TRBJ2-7	TGTGCCAGCAGCTTGGGCTGGAGCGGGAGTTACTACGAGCAGTACTTC	CASSLGWSGSYYEQYF
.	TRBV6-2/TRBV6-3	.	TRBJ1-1	TGTGCCAGCAGTTCCCCGGGGAGAAGTAACACTGAAGCTTTCTTT	CASSSPGRSNTEAFF
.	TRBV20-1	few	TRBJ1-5	TGCAGTGCTAGGGGGAGACAGCACTACAATCAGCCCCAGCATTTT	CSARGRQHYNQPQHF
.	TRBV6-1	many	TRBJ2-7	TGTGCCAGCAGCCCAGGCCGGGGTGGGTCCCACTACGAGCAGTACTTC	CASSPGRGGSHYEQYF
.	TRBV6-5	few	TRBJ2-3	TGTGCCAGCAGTTCTCCCTCCCAGGTCCTCACAGATACGCAGTATTTT	CASSSPSQVLTDTQYF
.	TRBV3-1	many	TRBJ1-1	TGTGCCAGCAGCCAACTCGGGGAGAGCCCCCAAGCTTTCTTT	CASSQLGESPQAFF
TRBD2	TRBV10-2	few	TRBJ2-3	TGCGCCAGCAGCGAGACTAGCGCCGGTGAAGGTTCGCAGTATTTT	CASSETSAGEGSQYF
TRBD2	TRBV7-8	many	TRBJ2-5	TGTGCCAGCAGACTAGCGGGAATGGAGACCCAGTACTTC	CASRLAGMETQYF
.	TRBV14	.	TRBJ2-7	TGTGCCAGCAGCCAAGAGGGAATCGGCAGCTCCTACGAGCAGTACTTC	CASSQEGIGSSYEQYF
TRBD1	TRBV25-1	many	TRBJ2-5	TGTGCCAGCAGTCGGACAGGGAAAGAGACCCAGTACTTC	CASSRTGKETQYF
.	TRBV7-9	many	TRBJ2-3	TGTGCCAGCAGCTTGATAACCACAGATACGCAGTATTTT	CASSLITTDTQYF
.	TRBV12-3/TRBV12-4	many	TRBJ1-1	TGTGCCAGCAGTTTGCGGGACACGAACACTGAAGCTTTCTTT	CASSLRDTNTEAFF
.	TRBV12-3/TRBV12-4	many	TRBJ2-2	TGTGCCAGCAGTTTGGAGGGGAGCGGGGAGCTGTTTTTT	CASSLEGSGELFF
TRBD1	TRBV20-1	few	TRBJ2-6	TGCAGTGCAAGGGGGCAGGGGCGGACAGGGGCCAACGTCCTGACTTTC	CSARGQGRTGANVLTF
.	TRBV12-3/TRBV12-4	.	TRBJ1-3	TGTGCCAGCAGCCCCGGGGAGGCCTCTGGAAACACCATATATTTT	CASSPGEASGNTIYF
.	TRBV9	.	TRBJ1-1	TGTGCCAGCAGCGTGACAGAGAACACTGAAGCTTTCTTT	CASSVTENTEAFF
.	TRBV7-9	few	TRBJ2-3	TGTGCCAGCAGCTTGGGACTTAGCCCAGATACGCAGTATTTT	CASSLGLSPDTQYF
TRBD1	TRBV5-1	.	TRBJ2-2	TGTGCCAGCAGCTTGGCTCGGACAGGGGGCTTGAACACCGGGGAGCTGTTTTTT	CASSLARTGGLNTGELFF
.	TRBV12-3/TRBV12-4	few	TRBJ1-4	TGTGCCAGCAGTTCGAGCGGGATTGGAGAAAAACTGTTTTTT	CASSSSGIGEKLFF
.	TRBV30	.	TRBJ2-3	TGTGCCTGGAGCCGTGGGGGATACTTCACAGATACGCAGTATTTT	CAWSRGGYFTDTQYF
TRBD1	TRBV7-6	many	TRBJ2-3	TGTGCCAGCAGCGGCCGACAGGGTTCGTACGATACGCAGTATTTT	CASSGRQGSYDTQYF
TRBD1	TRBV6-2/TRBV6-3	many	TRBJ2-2	TGTGCCAGCCTTAACCGAAGGACAGGGTCCACCGGGGAGCTGTTTTTT	CASLNRRTGSTGELFF
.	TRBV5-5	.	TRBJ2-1	TGTGCCAGCAGGAGAACAGGGTACAATGAGCAGTTCTTC	CASRRTGYNEQFF
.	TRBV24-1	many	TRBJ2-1	TGTGCCACCAGTGATGGGGACTCCGGGACCTACAATGAGCAGTTCTTC	CATSDGDSGTYNEQFF
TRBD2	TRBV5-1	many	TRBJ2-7	TGCGCCAGCAGTGAGGCTAGCGGGAGAATAAACGAGCAGTACTTC	CASSEASGRINEQYF
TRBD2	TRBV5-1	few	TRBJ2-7	TGCGCCAGCAGCTTGGAGGGGGTAGCGGGGGGCCGGGAGCAGTACTTC	CASSLEGVAGGREQYF
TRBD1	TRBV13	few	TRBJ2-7	TGTGCCAGCAGCTACCAGGGGGCGCGGGAGCAGTACTTC	CASSYQGAREQYF
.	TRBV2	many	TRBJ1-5	TGTGCCAGCAGTGTGGGGCGCAGGGTTAATCGACAGCCCCAGCATTTT	CASSVGRRVNRQPQHF
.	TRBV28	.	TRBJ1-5	TGTGCCAGCTCCCCCCCCGGCTGGAGCAATCAGCCCCAGCATTTT	CASSPPGWSNQPQHF
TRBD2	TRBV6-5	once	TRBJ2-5	TGTGCCAGCAGTTACCTCCTGGGGCGGGGGGGGGTACAAGAGACCCAGTACTTC	CASSYLLGRGGVQETQYF
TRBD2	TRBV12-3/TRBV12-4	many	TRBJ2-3	TGTGCCAGCAGTTCGACTAGCGGGACAACAGATACGCAGTATTTT	CASSSTSGTTDTQYF
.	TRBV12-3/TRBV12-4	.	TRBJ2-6	TGTGCCAGCAGTCCTCCGGGCTCTGGGGCCAACGTCCTGACTTTC	CASSPPGSGANVLTF
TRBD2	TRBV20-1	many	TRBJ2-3	TGCAGTGCTAGCACTAGCGGGAGTGATACGCAGTATTTT	CSASTSGSDTQYF
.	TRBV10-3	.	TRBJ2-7	TGTGCCATCAGTGGTAAGACAACGGCTTGGGACGAGCAGTACTTC	CAISGKTTAWDEQYF
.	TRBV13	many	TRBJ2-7	TGTGCCAGCAGCTTCCTCGGAGGGGGCTTGGTCTACGAGCAGTACTTC	CASSFLGGGLVYEQYF
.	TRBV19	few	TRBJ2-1	TGTGCCAGTAAGGACTATTTGTCCGGCGGGGAGCAGTTCTTC	CASKDYLSGGEQFF